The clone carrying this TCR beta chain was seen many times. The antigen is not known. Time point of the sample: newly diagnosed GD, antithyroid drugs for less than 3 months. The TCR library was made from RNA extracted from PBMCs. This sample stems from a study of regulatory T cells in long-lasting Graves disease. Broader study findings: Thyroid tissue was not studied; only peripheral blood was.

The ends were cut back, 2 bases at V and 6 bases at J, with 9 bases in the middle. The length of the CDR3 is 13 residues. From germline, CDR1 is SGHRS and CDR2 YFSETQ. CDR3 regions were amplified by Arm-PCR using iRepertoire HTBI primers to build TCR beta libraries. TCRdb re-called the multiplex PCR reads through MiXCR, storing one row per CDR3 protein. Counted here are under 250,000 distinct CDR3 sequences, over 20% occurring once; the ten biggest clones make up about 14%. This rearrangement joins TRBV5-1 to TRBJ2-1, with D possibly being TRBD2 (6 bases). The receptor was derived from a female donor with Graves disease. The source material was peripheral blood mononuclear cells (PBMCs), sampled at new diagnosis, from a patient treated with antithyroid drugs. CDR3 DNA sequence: TGCGCCAGCAGCTTCGCGGGATCCAATGAGCAGTTCTTC. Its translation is CASSFAGSNEQFF. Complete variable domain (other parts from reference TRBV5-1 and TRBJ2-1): KAGVTQTPRYLIKTRGQQVTLSCSPISGHRSVSWYQQTPGQGLQFLFEYFSETQRNKGNFPGRFSGRQFSNSRSEMNVSTLELGDSALYLCASSFAGSNEQFFGPGTRLTVL.